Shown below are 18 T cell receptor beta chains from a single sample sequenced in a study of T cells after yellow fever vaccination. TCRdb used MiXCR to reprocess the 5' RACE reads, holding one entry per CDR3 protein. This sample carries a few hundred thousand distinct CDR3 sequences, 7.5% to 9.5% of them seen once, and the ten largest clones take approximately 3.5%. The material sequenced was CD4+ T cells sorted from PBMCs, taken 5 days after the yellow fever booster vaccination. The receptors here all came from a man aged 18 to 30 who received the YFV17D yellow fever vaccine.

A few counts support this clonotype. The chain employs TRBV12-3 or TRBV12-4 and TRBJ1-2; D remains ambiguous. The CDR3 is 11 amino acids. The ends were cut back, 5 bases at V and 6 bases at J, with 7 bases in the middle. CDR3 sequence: CASSRRDGYTF. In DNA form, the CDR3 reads TGTGCCAGCAGTAGGAGGGATGGCTACACCTTC.

The CDR3 sequence is CASSSTASSYEQYF. Here the CDR3 DNA reads TGCGCCAGCAGCTCGACAGCTTCATCCTACGAGCAGTACTTC. V and J are TRBV5-1 and TRBJ2-7; a weak D match, TRBD1 (5 bases). CDR1 is SGHRS and CDR2 is YFSETQ in the germline V gene. V was clipped by 3 bases and J by 1 base, with 11 bases between them. The CDR3 contains 14 residues.

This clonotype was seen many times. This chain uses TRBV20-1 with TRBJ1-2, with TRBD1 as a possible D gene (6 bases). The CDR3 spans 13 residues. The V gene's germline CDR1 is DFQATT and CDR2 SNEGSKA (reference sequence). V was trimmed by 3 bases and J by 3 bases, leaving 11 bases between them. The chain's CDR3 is CSASVTGHYGYTF. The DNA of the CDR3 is TGCAGTGCTAGCGTGACAGGCCACTATGGCTACACCTTC.

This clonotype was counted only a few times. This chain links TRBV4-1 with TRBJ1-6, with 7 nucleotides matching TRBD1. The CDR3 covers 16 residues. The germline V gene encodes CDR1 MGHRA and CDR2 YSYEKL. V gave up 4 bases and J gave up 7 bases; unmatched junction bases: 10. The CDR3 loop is CASSRAGTAKNSPLHF. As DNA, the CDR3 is TGCGCCAGCAGCCGAGCCGGGACAGCCAAGAATTCACCCCTCCACTTT.

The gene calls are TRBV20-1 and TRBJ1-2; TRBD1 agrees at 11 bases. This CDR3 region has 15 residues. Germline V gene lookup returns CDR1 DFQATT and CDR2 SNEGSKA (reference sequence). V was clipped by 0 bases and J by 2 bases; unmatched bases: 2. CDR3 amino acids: CSARDRDRGNYGYTF. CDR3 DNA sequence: TGCAGTGCTAGAGATCGGGACAGGGGGAACTATGGCTACACCTTC.

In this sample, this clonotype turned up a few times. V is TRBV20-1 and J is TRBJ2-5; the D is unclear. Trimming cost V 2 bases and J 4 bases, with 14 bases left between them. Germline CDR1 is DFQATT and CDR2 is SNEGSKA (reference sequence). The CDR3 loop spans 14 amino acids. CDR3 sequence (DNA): TGCAGTGCTAGACCCGCCGGGCGGACAGAGACCCAGTACTTC. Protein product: CSARPAGRTETQYF.

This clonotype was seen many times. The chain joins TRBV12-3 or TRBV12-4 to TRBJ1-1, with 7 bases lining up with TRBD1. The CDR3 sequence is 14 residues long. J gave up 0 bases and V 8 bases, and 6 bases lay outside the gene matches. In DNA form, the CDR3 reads TGTGCCAGCGCCGGGACAGCGGTGAACACTGAAGCTTTCTTT. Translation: CASAGTAVNTEAFF.

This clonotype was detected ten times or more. CDR3 region: CSARQGDSPLHF. CDR3 DNA sequence: TGCAGTGCTAGACAGGGCGATTCACCCCTCCACTTT. The chain carries TRBV20-1 and TRBJ1-6, with a weak D call TRBD1 (5 bases). This CDR3 is 12 amino acids long. V was trimmed by 2 bases and J by 8 bases, leaving 7 bases between them. Germline V gene sequence: CDR1 DFQATT, CDR2 SNEGSKA (reference sequence).

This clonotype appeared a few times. Written as DNA, the CDR3 is TGTGCCAGCGGAGGGGAGGCCAAAAACATTCAGTACTTC. Encoded protein: CASGGEAKNIQYF. This rearrangement joins TRBV9 to TRBJ2-4, with D possibly being TRBD2 (6 bases). The ends were cut back, 7 bases at V and 1 base at J, with 9 bases in the middle. In germline, CDR1 is SGDLS, CDR2 YYNGEE. The length of the CDR3 is 13 residues.

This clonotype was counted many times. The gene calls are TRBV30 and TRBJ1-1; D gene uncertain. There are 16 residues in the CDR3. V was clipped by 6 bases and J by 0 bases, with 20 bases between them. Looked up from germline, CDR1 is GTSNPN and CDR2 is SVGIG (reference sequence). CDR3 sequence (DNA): TGTGCCTGTTCGAGAGGTCCTGATATTATGAACACTGAAGCTTTCTTT. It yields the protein CACSRGPDIMNTEAFF. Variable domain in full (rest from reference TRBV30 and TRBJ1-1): SQTIHQWPATLVQPVGSPLSLECTVEGTSNPNLYWYRQAAGRGLQLLFYSVGIGQISSEVPQNLSASRPQDRQFILSSKKLLLSDSGFYLCACSRGPDIMNTEAFFGQGTRLTVV.

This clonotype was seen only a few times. CDR3 protein: CASSAPGLAGSYNEQFF. The CDR3 DNA follows: TGTGCCAGCAGTGCTCCGGGACTAGCGGGCTCCTACAATGAGCAGTTCTTC. This chain links TRBV2 with TRBJ2-1; 12 bases map to TRBD2. The CDR3 length is 17 residues. J lost 0 bases, V lost 4 bases, and 4 bases had no gene match. Germline CDR1 SNHLY, CDR2 FYNNEI.

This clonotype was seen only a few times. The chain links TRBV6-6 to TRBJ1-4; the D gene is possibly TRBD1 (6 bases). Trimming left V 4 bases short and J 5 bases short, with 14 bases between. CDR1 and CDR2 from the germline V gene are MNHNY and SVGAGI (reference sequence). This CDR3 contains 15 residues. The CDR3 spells CASSSPGVRNEKLFF. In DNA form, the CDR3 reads TGTGCCAGCAGTTCTCCAGGGGTGAGGAATGAAAAACTGTTTTTT.

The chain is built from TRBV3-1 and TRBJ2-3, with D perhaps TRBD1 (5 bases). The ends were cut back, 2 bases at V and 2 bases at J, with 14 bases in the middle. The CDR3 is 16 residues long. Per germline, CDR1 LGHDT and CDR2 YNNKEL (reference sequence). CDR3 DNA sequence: TGTGCCAGCAGCCAAAACCAGGGTGGACCCACAGATACGCAGTATTTT. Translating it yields CASSQNQGGPTDTQYF.

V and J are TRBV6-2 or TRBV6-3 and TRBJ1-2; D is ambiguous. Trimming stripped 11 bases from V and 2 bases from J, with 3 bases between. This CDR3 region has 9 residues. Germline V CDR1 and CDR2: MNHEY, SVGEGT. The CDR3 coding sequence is TGTGCCGGGAACTATGGCTACACCTTC. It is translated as CAGNYGYTF.

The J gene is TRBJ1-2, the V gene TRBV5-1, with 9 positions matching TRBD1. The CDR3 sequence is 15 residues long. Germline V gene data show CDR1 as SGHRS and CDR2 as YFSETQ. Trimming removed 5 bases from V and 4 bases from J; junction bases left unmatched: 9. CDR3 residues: CASRPTGTGSYGYTF. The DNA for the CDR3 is TGCGCCAGCAGACCAACCGGGACAGGGAGCTATGGCTACACCTTC.

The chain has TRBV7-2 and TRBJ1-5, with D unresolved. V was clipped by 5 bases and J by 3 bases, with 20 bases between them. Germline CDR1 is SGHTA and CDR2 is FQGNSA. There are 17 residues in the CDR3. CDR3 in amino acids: CASSPFLAGINNQPQHF. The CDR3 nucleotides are TGTGCCAGCAGCCCCTTTTTAGCGGGCATCAACAATCAGCCCCAGCATTTT.

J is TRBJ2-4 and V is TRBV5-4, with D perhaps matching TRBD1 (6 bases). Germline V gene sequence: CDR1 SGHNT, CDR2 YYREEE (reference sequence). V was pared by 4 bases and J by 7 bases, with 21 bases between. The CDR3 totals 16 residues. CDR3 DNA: TGTGCCAGCAGCCTGGGGGCAGGGGAATATTCGAACATTCAGTACTTC. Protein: CASSLGAGEYSNIQYF.

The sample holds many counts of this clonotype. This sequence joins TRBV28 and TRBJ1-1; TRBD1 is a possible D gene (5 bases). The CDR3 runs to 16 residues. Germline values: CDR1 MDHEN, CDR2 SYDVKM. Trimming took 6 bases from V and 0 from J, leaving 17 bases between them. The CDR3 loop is CASRTPKPTVNTEAFF. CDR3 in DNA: TGTGCCAGCAGGACACCGAAACCGACAGTGAACACTGAAGCTTTCTTT.